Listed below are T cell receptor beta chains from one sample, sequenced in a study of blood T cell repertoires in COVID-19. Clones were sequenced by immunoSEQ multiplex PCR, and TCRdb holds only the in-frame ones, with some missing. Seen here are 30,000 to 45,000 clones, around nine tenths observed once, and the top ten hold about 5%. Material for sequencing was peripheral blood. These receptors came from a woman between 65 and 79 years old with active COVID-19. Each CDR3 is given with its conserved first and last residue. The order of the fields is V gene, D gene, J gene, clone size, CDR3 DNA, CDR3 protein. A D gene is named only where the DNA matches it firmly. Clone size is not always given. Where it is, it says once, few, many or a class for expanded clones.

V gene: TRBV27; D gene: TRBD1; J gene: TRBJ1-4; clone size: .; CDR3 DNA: TGTGCCAGCAGTTCCGAGGGACAGGCCCACCGGGGTAATGAAAAACTGTTTTTT; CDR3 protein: CASSSEGQAHRGNEKLFF
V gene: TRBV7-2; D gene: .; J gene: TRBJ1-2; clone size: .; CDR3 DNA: TGTGCCAGCAGGCAACAGCTAAACTATGGCTACACCTTC; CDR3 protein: CASRQQLNYGYTF
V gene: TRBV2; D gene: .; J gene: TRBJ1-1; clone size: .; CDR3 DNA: TGTGCCAGCCGTGACCGTAACACTGAAGCTTTCTTT; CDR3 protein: CASRDRNTEAFF
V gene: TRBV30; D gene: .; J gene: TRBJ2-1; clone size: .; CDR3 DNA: TGTGCCTGGAGTTTGAGCAGGGGAAAACAGCAGTTCTTC; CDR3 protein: CAWSLSRGKQQFF
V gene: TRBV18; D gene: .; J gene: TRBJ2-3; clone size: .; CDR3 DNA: TGTGCCAGCTCACCCTCGCAGGGGAGCACAGATACGCAGTATTTT; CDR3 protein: CASSPSQGSTDTQYF
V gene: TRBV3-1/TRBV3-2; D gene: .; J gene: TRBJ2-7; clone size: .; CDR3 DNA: TGTGCCAGCAGCCAACAGGGCCCCAGCTACGAGCAGTACTTC; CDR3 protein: CASSQQGPSYEQYF
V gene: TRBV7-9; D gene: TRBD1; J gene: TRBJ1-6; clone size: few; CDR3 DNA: TGTGCCAGCAGTAACCGGGACAGACTCCACTTT; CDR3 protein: CASSNRDRLHF
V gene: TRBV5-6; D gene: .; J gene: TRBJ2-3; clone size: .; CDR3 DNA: TGTGCCAGCAGCTTGGCGGGGGATGGTACAGATACGCAGTATTTT; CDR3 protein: CASSLAGDGTDTQYF
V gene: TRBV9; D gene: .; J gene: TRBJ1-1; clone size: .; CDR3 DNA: TGTGCCAGCAGCACAGGATACGGACCTCGGGACACTGAAGCTTTCTTT; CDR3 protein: CASSTGYGPRDTEAFF
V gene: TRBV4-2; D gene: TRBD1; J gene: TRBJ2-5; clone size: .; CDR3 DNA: TGTGCCAGCAGCCAAGATGACAGGGGGAAGGGAGAGACCCAGTACTTC; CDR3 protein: CASSQDDRGKGETQYF
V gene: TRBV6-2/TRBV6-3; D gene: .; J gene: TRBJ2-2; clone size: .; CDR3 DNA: TGTGCCAGCAGTTACTCTCCTTATAACACCGGGGAGCTGTTTTTT; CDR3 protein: CASSYSPYNTGELFF
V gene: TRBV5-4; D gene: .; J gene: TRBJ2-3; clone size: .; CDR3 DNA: TGTGCCAGCAGCTTTCGGGGCACAGATACGCAGTATTTT; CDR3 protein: CASSFRGTDTQYF
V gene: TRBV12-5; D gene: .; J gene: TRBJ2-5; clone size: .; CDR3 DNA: TGTGCTAGTGGTTTTGGGACAAAAGAGACCCAGTACTTC; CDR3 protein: CASGFGTKETQYF
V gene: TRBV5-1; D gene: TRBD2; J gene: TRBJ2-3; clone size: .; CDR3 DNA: TGCGCCAGCAGCTTCCGACTAGCGGGTGATACAGATACGCAGTATTTT; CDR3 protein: CASSFRLAGDTDTQYF
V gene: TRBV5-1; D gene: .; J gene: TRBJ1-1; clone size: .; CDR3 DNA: TGCGCCAGCAGCTTGGACCGAGCTAACACTGAAGCTTTCTTT; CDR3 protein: CASSLDRANTEAFF
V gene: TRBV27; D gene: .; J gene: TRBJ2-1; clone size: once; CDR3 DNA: TGTGCCAGCAGTCTTTACCCAGGGGGGAATGAGCAGTTCTTC; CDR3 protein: CASSLYPGGNEQFF
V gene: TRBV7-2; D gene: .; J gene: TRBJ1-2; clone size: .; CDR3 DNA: TGTGCCAGCAGCGAAGAGGAAATTGTTCGGGGGGCCAACTATGGCTACACCTTC; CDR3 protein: CASSEEEIVRGANYGYTF
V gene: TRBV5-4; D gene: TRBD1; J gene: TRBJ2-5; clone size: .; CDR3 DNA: TGTGCCAGCAGCCTCCGGGACAGCCAAGAGACCCAGTACTTC; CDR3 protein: CASSLRDSQETQYF
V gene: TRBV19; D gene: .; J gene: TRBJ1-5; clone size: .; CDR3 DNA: TGTGCCCGTAGGGGGAGAGTTAGCAATCAGCCCCAGCATTTT; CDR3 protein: CARRGRVSNQPQHF
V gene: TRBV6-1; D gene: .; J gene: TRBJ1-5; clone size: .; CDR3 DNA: TGTGCCAGCAGTGAAGAGGGGGGGTCGCCCCAGCATTTT; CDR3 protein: CASSEEGGSPQHF
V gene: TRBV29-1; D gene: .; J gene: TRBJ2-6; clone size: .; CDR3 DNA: TGCAGCGTTGTAGGGGAAGGTGGGGCCAACGTCCTGACTTTC; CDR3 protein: CSVVGEGGANVLTF
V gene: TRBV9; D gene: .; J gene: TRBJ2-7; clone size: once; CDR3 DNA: TGTGCCAGCAGCGTAGACGAAGCCTTCTCCGAGCAGTACTTC; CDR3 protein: CASSVDEAFSEQYF
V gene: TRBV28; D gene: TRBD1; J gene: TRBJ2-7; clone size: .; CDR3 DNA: TGTGCCAGCAGTCCAGGGGGCAAGGGCTACGAGCAGTACTTC; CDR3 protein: CASSPGGKGYEQYF
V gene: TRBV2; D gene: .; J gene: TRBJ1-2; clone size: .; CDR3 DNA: TGTGCCAGCAGTGAAACGCGGACTCCTAACTATGGCTACACCTTC; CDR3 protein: CASSETRTPNYGYTF
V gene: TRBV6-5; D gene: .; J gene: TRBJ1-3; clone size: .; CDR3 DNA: TGTGCCAGCAGGGGCGGGGAAGGAAACACCATATATTTT; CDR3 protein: CASRGGEGNTIYF
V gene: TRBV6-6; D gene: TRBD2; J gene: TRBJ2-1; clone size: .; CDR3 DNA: TGTGCCAGCAAGGGTGCGGGGGGTCCGCTTGGAGAGCAGTTCTTC; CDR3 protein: CASKGAGGPLGEQFF
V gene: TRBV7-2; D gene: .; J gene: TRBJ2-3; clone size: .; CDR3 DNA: TGTGCCAGCAGCTTCGGGGTGGATCCCAGCACAGATACGCAGTATTTT; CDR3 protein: CASSFGVDPSTDTQYF
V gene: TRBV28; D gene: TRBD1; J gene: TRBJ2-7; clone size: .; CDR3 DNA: TGTGCCAGCACCCAGGGACAGCACTACGAGCAGTACTTC; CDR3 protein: CASTQGQHYEQYF
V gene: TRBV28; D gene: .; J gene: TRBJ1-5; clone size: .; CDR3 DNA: TGTGCCAGCAGCCCCGGGTTATATAGCAATCAGCCCCAGCATTTT; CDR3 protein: CASSPGLYSNQPQHF
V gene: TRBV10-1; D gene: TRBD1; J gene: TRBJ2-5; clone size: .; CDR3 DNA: TGCGCCAGCAGTGAGTCGAGGACAGGAGGCGGAGAGACCCAGTACTTC; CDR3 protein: CASSESRTGGGETQYF
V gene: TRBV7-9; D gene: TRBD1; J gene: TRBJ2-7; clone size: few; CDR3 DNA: TGTGCCAGCAGCTTAGGGGACAGTACCTACGAGCAGTACTTC; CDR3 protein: CASSLGDSTYEQYF
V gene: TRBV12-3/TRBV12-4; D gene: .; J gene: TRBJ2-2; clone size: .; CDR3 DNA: TGTGCCAGCACCGACGGGTTTCCCGGGGAGCTGTTTTTT; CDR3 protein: CASTDGFPGELFF
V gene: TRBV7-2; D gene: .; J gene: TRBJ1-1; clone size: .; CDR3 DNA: TGTGCCAGCAGGCAGGGCGGGAGCATGAACACTGAAGCTTTCTTT; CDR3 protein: CASRQGGSMNTEAFF
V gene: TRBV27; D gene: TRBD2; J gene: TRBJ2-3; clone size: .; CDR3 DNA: TGTGCCAGCAGACAACTAGCGGGGGTGGATACGCAGTATTTT; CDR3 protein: CASRQLAGVDTQYF
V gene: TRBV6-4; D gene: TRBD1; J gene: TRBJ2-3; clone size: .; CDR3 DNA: TGTGCCAGCAGTGACTCCAGGGGGGATACGCAGTATTTT; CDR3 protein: CASSDSRGDTQYF
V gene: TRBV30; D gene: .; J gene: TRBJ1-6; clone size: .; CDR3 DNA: TGTGCCTGGATGACTGAAAACTATAATTCACCCCTCCACTTT; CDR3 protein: CAWMTENYNSPLHF
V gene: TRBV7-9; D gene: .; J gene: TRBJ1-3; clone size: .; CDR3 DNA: TGTGCCAGCAGCTTCTCAGGGTCGCGGGGAAACACCATATATTTT; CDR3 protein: CASSFSGSRGNTIYF
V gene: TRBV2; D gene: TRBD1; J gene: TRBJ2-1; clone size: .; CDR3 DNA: TGTGCCAGCCTACAGGGGGCGACCGCCTACAATGAGCAGTTCTTC; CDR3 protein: CASLQGATAYNEQFF
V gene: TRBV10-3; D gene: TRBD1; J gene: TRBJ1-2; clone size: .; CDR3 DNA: TGTGCCATCAGTGAGTCGAATCAGGGGGACTATGGCTACACCTTC; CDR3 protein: CAISESNQGDYGYTF
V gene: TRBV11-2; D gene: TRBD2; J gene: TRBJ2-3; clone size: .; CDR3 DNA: TGTGCCAGCAGTTCTCCTTGGGGGGGTAGCGTCTCTAGCACAGATACGCAGTATTTT; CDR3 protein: CASSSPWGGSVSSTDTQYF
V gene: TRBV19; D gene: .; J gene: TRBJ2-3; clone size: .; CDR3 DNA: TGTGCCAGTAAAGGGGCAGGGGAGTCGGATACGCAGTATTTT; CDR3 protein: CASKGAGESDTQYF
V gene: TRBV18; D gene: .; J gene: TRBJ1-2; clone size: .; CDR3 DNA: TGTGCCAGCTCACCAACGGGGTATGAGGGCTATGGCTACACCTTC; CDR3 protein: CASSPTGYEGYGYTF
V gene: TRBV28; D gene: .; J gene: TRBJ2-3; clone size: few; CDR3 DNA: TGTGCCAGCAGTTTTACAGGTAGCACAGATACGCAGTATTTT; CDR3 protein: CASSFTGSTDTQYF
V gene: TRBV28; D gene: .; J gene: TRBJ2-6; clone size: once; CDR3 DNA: TGTGCCAGCAGTACTCACTCTGGGGCCAACGTCCTGACTTTC; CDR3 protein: CASSTHSGANVLTF
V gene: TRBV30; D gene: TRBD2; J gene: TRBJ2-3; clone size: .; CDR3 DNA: TGTGCCTGGAGACCTAAACTAGCGGGGGGCACAGATACGCAGTATTTT; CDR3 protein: CAWRPKLAGGTDTQYF
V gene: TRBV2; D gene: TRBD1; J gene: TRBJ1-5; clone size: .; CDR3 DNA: TGTGCCAGCAGTGAGGGGACAGGGCCCCAGCCCCAGCATTTT; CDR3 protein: CASSEGTGPQPQHF
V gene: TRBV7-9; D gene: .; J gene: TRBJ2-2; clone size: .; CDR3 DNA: TGTGCCAGCAGCTTCATACCGACTAATACCGGGGAGCTGTTTTTT; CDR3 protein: CASSFIPTNTGELFF
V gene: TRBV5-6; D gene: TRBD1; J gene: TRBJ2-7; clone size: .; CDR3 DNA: TGTGCCAGCAGCTTAGGGACAGGGACCTACGAGCAGTACTTC; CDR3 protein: CASSLGTGTYEQYF
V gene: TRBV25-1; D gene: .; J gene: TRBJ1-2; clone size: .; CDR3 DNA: TGTGCCAGCAGTGAATATCAGGACACGATCTATGGCTACACCTTC; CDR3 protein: CASSEYQDTIYGYTF
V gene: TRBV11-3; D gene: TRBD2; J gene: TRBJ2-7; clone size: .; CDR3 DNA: TGTGCCAGCAGCTTAGATCAAGCAGGGAGGGACGAGCAGTACTTC; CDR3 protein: CASSLDQAGRDEQYF
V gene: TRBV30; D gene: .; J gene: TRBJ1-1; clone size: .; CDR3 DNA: TGTGCCTGGAGGGGTACCTTGGCGGGGACTGAAGCTTTCTTT; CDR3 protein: CAWRGTLAGTEAFF
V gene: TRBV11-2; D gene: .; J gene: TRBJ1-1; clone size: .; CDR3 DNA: TGTGCCAGCAGCTACCGACAGGACCTGAACACTGAAGCTTTCTTT; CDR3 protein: CASSYRQDLNTEAFF
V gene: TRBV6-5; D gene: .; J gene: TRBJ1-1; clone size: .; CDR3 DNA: TGTGCCAGCAGTCCCCCGGGGGGTTGGAGCACTGAAGCTTTCTTT; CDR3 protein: CASSPPGGWSTEAFF
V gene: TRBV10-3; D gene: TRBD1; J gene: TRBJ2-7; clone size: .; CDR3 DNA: TGTGCCATCAAAGGGACAGCCTCCTACGAGCAGTACTTC; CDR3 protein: CAIKGTASYEQYF